The TCR beta chain under discussion was sequenced for a study of blood T cell repertoires in COVID-19. The wider study: Whether acute or convalescent, the COVID-19 samples came from the United States, Italy and Spain. Sample material is recorded as cDNA or gDNA derived from T cells, B-cell-depleted T cells, or PBMCs.

V gave up 6 bases and J gave up 3 bases; unmatched junction bases: 7. CDR1 LGHNT and CDR2 FRNRAP come from the germline V gene. The length of the CDR3 is 14 residues. This table comes from immunoSEQ multiplex PCR, and its TCRdb copy is limited to in-frame clones, with some not included. Seen here are about 200,000 clones, over 70% observed once, and the top ten hold roughly 7.6%. This clone was seen only a few times. The source of this sequence is a woman in her fifties or sixties with acute or convalescent COVID-19. Specimen: peripheral blood. The V and J genes are TRBV12-5 and TRBJ2-5, with 7 bases aligning to TRBD1. This CDR3 is CASGRTGGEETQYF. In DNA form, the CDR3 reads TGTGCTAGTGGACGGACAGGTGGAGAAGAGACCCAGTACTTC.